This TCR beta chain was profiled in a study of OX40 agonist ivuxolimab in advanced cancers. With respect to the entire study: Ivuxolimab, which targeted the costimulatory receptor OX40 (CD134), was an agonistic, fully human IgG2 monoclonal antibody. The paper covers the monotherapy dose-escalation part of the phase I ivuxolimab trial, which included N of about 50 patients. The dose-escalation cohort was almost 85% male with a mean age of around 64 years, ranging from about 23 to 85. Intravenous ivuxolimab was administered to patients every 2 weeks at six dose levels: 0.01, 0.1, 0.3, 1.5, 3 and 10 mg/kg. Peripheral TCRbeta sequencing was intended to test whether TCR sequence diversity was altered and clonal T-cell expansion was caused by ivuxolimab. Of the roughly 52 dose-escalation patients, hepatocellular carcinoma was present in around 19, melanoma in around 15, renal cell carcinoma in 9 and head and neck cancer in 9. Partial responses were achieved by three dose-escalation patients, of whom one had hepatocellular carcinoma and two had cutaneous melanoma. Patients were allowed to have had prior anti-PD-1, anti-PD-L1 or anti-CTLA-4 therapy, and roughly 40% of the dose-escalation patients had previously received checkpoint inhibitors. On the study overall, not on this receptor specifically: The antigen specificity of the clonally expanded peripheral T cells was not determined. After ivuxolimab, more expanded clones were found on average in CD8+ T cells than in CD4+ T cells. Partial responders in the 0.1-3.0 mg/kg groups had among the lowest normalized peripheral clonal expansion, especially among CD8+ T cells. At doses of 0.1 to 3.0 mg/kg, clonal expansion of both CD4+ and CD8+ blood T cells was observed from baseline to week 6. Low levels of normalized T-cell clonal expansion were also seen in some nonresponding patients.

Patients with autoimmune disease history or receiving systemic immunosuppression were excluded from the trial. In every dose cohort, peripheral blood was drawn for TCR sequencing at baseline, cycle 4 day 1, and cycle 7 day 1. The samples were drawn from a first-in-human, open-label, multicenter phase I dose-escalation trial of ivuxolimab. The trial enrolled adults with locally advanced or metastatic head and neck squamous cell, hepatocellular, melanoma or renal cell carcinoma. Before TCR sequencing, CD4+ and CD8+ T cells were separately sorted from peripheral blood. Measured from the cysteine to the phenylalanine, the CDR3 is 15 residues long. The kept DNA is CDR3 alone, 45 bases in frame from the first base. Sequences KGHSH (CDR1) and LQKENI (CDR2) are obtained from the germline V gene. V loses 6 bases, J loses 6 bases, and the germline ends lie 21 bases apart. To sequence the TCRbeta CDR3 region, genomic DNA was isolated from the sorted cells. The immunoSEQ Assay was used to sequence the TCRbeta CDR3 regions. The table comes from immuneACCESS by way of TCRdb, which keeps in-frame sequences with V and J called. Part of the clones is missing from these tables; in studies checked, under half for an unresolved V gene and the rest for unknown reasons. The sample contains about 86,000 clones, about 83% of them found a single time. The top ten hold approximately 1.5% of the sample.

This clone was seen a single time. It lacks a known antigen. Per-base qualities were not stored, and no clone one base away is much larger. The material sequenced was CD4+ or CD8+ T cells sorted from blood, taken in a trial of the OX40 agonist ivuxolimab. The chain uses TRBV18 and TRBJ2-7; perhaps TRBD1 is the D gene, with 7 bases matching. This TCR was sampled from an adult with an advanced solid tumor such as melanoma, head and neck, liver or kidney cancer. CDR3 loop: CASSQQGGVGFEQYF. The bases are TGTGCCAGCTCTCAGCAGGGGGGCGTGGGGTTCGAGCAGTACTTC.